This T cell receptor (beta chain) was obtained from a study of blood T cell repertoires in COVID-19. People in the exposed group encountered a COVID-19 case within 2 weeks before entering the study. There are 17 residues in the CDR3. The germline gives CDR1 MNHNY, CDR2 SVGAGI (reference sequence). After removal of 5 bases from V and 4 bases from J, the junction contained 15 bases not matched to a gene. The table came from immunoSEQ multiplex PCR; TCRdb's copy has only in-frame clones and leaves some out. There are roughly 150,000 clones in the sample; over 80% occur only once, and 5.2% lies in the top ten.

The chain has TRBV6-6 and TRBJ1-2, with TRBD1 matching over 8 bases. Sequencing used PBMCs or T cells enriched from blood (not recorded which). The clonotype originates from a man aged 65 to 85 who had been exposed to COVID-19. The CDR3 coding sequence is TGTGCCAGCAGTCGCCGAGGACAGGGCCTGCTCCTCTATGGCTACACCTTC. Amino acid sequence: CASSRRGQGLLLYGYTF.